This TCR beta chain derives from a study of blood T cell repertoires in COVID-19 (TCRdb year 2020). Broadly, across the study: Samples covering the acute and convalescent phases of COVID-19 were provided by collaborators in the United States, Italy and Spain. A freely available public database, intended as a resource for researchers studying the immune response to SARS-CoV-2, is where the repertoires were released. HLA class I and class II types, where available, came from metadata supplied by the sample provider rather than from assay-based typing. Samples were obtained from the ongoing ImmuneRACE study (first 160 participants) and from 1,254 subjects provided by 6 global collaborators. Subjects who had been exposed to COVID-19, were actively infected with it, or had recovered from it provided the deeply sampled blood TCRbeta repertoires that made up the dataset. The material from the prospective study consisted of cDNA or gDNA derived from T cells, B-cell-depleted T cells, or PBMCs. The sample metadata nearly always contained a de-identified subject ID, COVID-19 status, age in years and sex.

For this clone: Its antigen remains undetermined. No qualities accompany the bases; no much larger clone lies one base away.

The collaborating institutions used their own protocols to collect whole blood in K2EDTA tubes. For TCRbeta analysis, collaborators shipped samples in one of three forms: frozen whole blood, isolated PBMCs, or DNA extracted from either of those sample types. The immunoSEQ Assay, a bias-controlled multiplex PCR, was used to amplify TCRbeta CDR3 regions from genomic DNA. As for how the authors treated the data: Nucleated cell counts per sample were estimated from amplification of reference gene primers within the assay. To quantify the absolute abundance of each unique TCRbeta CDR3 rearrangement, sequence reads were collapsed and filtered. Productive Simpson clonality was computed per sample as the square root of Simpson's diversity index over productive rearrangements. The table was pulled from immuneACCESS by TCRdb, which kept in-frame rearrangements only. Such tables lose some clones; where checked, under half of the loss comes from unresolved V genes, and the rest has no known cause. V, J and clone size derive from that table, while D and trimming were established from the DNA sequence. The sample data list about 120,000 clones, and 82% of these were observed just once. Together, the top ten hold 9.5% to 13% of the sample.

Study-wide conclusions, independent of this receptor: The amount of clinical and demographic metadata varied by source and participant and was provided uncurated.

There are 17 amino acids in the CDR3, from cysteine to phenylalanine inclusive. Of all the DNA, just the CDR3 is kept, 51 bases in frame from base 1. Reading the germline V gene gives CDR1 MNHNS and CDR2 SASEGT. The germline V end is reduced by 4 bases and the J end by 0 bases; junction bases left unmatched: 7. The sequenced sample consisted of peripheral blood. The receptor was derived from a human donor in a cohort sampled during active COVID-19. Recombination linked TRBV6-1 to TRBJ1-5; TRBD1 lines up with 9 middle nucleotides. The CDR3 reads CASSVPGQGYSNQPQHF. In nucleotide form, the sequence is TGTGCCAGCAGTGTCCCGGGACAGGGCTATAGCAATCAGCCCCAGCATTTT.